This TCR beta chain was observed in a study of Graves' ophthalmopathy and Graves' hyperthyroidism. The CDR3 totals 14 residues. In germline, CDR1 is SGHTS, CDR2 YDEGEE. V lost 10 bases to trimming and J lost 3 bases, with 19 bases between them. Amplification from RNA transcripts yielded the TCR beta CDR3 regions. HTBI primers primed a first-round RT-PCR, and a second-round multiplex PCR followed. One entry per CDR3 protein results from TCRdb running MiXCR on the multiplex PCR reads. The top ten hold around 10% of the sample, which has roughly 1.1 million distinct CDR3 sequences, less than 45% seen once. There are many counts of this clonotype.

This chain links TRBV5-8 with TRBJ1-2; D is uncertain. Sequenced input: peripheral blood or thyroid tissue (not recorded which). This sequence originates from an adult man with Graves' hyperthyroidism. The CDR3 DNA reads TGTGCCGTCAGGAGGTTAAAGACGGACTATGGCTACACCTTC. Its protein is CAVRRLKTDYGYTF.